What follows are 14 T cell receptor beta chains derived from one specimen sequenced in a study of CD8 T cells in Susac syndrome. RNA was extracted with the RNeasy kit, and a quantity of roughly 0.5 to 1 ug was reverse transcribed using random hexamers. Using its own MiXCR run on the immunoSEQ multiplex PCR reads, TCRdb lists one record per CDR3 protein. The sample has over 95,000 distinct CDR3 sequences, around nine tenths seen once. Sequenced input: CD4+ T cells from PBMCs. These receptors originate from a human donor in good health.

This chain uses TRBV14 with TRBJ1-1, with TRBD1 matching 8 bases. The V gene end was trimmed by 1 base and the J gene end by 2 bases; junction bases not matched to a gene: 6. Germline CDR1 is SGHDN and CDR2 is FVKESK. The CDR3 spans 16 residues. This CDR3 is CASSQATGVINTEAFF. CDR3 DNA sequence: TGTGCCAGCAGCCAAGCGACAGGGGTGATAAACACTGAAGCTTTCTTT. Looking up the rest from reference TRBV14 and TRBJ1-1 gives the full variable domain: EAGVTQFPSHSVIEKGQTVTLRCDPISGHDNLYWYRRVMGKEIKFLLHFVKESKQDESGMPNNRFLAERTGGTYSTLKVQPAELEDSGVYFCASSQATGVINTEAFFGQGTRLTVV.

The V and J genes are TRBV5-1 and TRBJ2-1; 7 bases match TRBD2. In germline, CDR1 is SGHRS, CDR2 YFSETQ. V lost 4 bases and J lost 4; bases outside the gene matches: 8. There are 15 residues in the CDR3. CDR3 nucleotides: TGCGCCAGCAGCGGGGGGGTAGCGGTGTACAATGAGCAGTTCTTC. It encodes CASSGGVAVYNEQFF.

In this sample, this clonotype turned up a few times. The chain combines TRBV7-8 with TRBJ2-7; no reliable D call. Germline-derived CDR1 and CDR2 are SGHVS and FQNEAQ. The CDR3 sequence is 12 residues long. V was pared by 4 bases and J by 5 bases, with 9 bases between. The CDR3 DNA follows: TGTGCCAGCAGCTCAAGACTTGACGAGCAGTACTTC. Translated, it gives CASSSRLDEQYF.

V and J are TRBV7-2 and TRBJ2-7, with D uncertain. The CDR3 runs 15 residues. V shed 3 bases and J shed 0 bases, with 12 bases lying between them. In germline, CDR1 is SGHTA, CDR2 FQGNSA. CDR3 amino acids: CASSLSLIPSYEQYF. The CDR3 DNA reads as TGTGCCAGCAGCTTGTCATTAATCCCCTCCTACGAGCAGTACTTC.

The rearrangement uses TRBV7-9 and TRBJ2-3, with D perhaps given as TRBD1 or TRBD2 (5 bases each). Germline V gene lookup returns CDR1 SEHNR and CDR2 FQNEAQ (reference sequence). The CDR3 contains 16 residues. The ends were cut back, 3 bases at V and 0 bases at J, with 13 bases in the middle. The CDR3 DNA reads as TGTGCCAGCAGCTTCCGACAGCGGTCTAGCACAGATACGCAGTATTTT. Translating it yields CASSFRQRSSTDTQYF. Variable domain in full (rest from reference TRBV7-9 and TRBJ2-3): DTGVSQNPRHKITKRGQNVTFRCDPISEHNRLYWYRQTLGQGPEFLTYFQNEAQLEKSRLLSDRFSAERPKGSFSTLEIQRTEQGDSAMYLCASSFRQRSSTDTQYFGPGTRLTVL.

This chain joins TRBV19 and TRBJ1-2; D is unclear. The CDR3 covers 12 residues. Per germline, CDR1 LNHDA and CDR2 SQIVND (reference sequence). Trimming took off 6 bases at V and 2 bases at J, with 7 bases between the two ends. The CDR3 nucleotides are TGTGCCAGTAGGACCGAGAACTATGGCTACACCTTC. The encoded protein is CASRTENYGYTF.

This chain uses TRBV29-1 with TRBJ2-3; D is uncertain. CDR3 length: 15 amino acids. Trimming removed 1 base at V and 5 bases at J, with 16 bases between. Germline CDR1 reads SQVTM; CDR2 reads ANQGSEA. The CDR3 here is CSVEVPSGLRDTQYF. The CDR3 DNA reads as TGCAGCGTTGAAGTTCCCTCCGGGCTCCGAGATACGCAGTATTTT.

For the CDR3, the DNA is TGTGCCAGCAGTTACTCTAGCGTTACTGAAGCTTTCTTT. Translation: CASSYSSVTEAFF. The chain combines TRBV6-5 with TRBJ1-1, with unresolved D. Per the germline V gene, CDR1 is MNHEY and CDR2 is SVGAGI. V was clipped by 0 bases and J by 5 bases, with 7 bases between them. This CDR3 comprises 13 residues.

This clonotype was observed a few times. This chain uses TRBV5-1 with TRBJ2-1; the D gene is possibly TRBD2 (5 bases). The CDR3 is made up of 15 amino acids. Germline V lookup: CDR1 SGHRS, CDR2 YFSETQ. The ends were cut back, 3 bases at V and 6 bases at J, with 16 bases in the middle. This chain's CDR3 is CASSSDGVAGNEQFF. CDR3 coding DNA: TGCGCCAGCAGCTCGGACGGGGTAGCTGGCAATGAGCAGTTCTTC.

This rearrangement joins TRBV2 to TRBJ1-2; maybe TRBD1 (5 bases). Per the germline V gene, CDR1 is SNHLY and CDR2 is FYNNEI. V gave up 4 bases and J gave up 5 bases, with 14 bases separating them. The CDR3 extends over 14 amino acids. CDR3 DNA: TGTGCCAGCAGTGTTGGGACCGCGGGGTATGGCTACACCTTC. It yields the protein CASSVGTAGYGYTF.

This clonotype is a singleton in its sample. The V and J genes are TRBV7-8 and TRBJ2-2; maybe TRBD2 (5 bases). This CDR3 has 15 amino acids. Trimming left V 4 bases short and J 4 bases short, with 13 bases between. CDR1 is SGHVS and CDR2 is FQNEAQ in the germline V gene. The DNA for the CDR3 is TGTGCCAGCAGCTACCGGACTGGTAGCACCGGGGAGCTGTTTTTT. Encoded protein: CASSYRTGSTGELFF. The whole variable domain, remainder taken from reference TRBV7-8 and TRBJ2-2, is GAGVSQSPRYKVAKRGQDVALRCDPISGHVSLFWYQQALGQGPEFLTYFQNEAQLDKSGLPSDRFFAERPEGSVSTLKIQRTQQEDSAVYLCASSYRTGSTGELFFGEGSRLTVL.

CDR3 region: CSAPDRDHSYEQYF. Here the CDR3 DNA reads TGCAGTGCCCCCGACAGGGACCACTCCTACGAGCAGTACTTC. The chain joins TRBV20-1 to TRBJ2-7, with 7 bases matching TRBD1. V was clipped by 6 bases and J by 0 bases; unmatched bases: 8. Germline V CDR1 and CDR2: DFQATT, SNEGSKA (reference sequence). The CDR3 extends over 14 amino acids.

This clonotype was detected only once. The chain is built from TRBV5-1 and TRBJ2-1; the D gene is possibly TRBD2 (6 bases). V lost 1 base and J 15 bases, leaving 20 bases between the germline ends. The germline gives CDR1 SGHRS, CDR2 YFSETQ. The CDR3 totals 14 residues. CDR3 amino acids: CASSLLSGEEVPFF. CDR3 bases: TGCGCCAGCAGCTTGTTATCGGGGGAAGAGGTTCCGTTCTTC.

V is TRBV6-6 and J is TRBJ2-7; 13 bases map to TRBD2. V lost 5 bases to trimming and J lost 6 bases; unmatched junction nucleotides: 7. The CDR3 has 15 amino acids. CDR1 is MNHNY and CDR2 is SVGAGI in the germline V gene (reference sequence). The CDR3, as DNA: TGTGCCAGCAGTCAAACCGGGACTAGCGGGACCGAGCAGTACTTC. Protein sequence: CASSQTGTSGTEQYF.